This TCR beta chain was sequenced in a study of T cell changes during pregnancy in multiple sclerosis. This clone appeared a few times. The repertoire was sequenced with immunoSEQ multiplex PCR; TCRdb's copy has only in-frame clones and lacks some. This sample has 70,000 to 95,000 clones, with just under 95% found just once. The CDR3 loop spans 14 amino acids. Germline CDR1 reads MNHEY; CDR2 reads SVGAGI. Deletions cut 0 bases from V and 0 bases from J, with 5 bases between. This sequence originates from a female donor with multiple sclerosis, enrolled in a pregnancy study. This specimen consisted of peripheral blood, obtained in the first trimester of pregnancy. This chain joins TRBV6-5 and TRBJ1-1; D is uncertain. Here the CDR3 DNA reads TGTGCCAGCAGTTACTCGAGTCTGAACACTGAAGCTTTCTTT. Translated, it gives CASSYSSLNTEAFF.